This entry lists 19 T cell receptor beta chains sequenced from one sample in a study of cytomegalovirus exposure and HLA in healthy donors. A multiplex PCR was run with 60 Vbeta primers and 13 Jbeta primers. The data were produced by immunoSEQ multiplex PCR, yet TCRdb's version contains in-frame clones alone and is incomplete. The sample consists of 95,000 to 150,000 clones, roughly 78% of them appearing once. The specimen was PBMCs. These receptors all stem from a man younger than 40 in good health and CMV-seronegative.

The chain is built from TRBV20-1 and TRBJ1-2; D is unresolved. Trimming took 0 bases from V and 7 from J, leaving 6 bases between them. CDR1 and CDR2 from the germline V gene are DFQATT and SNEGSKA (reference sequence). The CDR3 contains 11 residues. The CDR3 region is CSARDIGGYTF. CDR3 sequence (DNA): TGCAGTGCTAGAGATATCGGTGGCTACACCTTC.

The J gene is TRBJ2-1, the V gene TRBV7-2; TRBD2 aligns across 7 bases. V lost 3 bases, J lost 3 bases, and 8 bases stayed unmatched. Germline CDR1 reads SGHTA; CDR2 reads FQGNSA. There are 16 residues in the CDR3. CDR3 bases: TGTGCCAGCAGCTTTGTTGGGGGGGGTCTCTACAATGAGCAGTTCTTC. Its translation is CASSFVGGGLYNEQFF. The full variable domain, completed using reference TRBV7-2 and TRBJ2-1, is GAGVSQSPSNKVTEKGKDVELRCDPISGHTALYWYRQSLGQGLEFLIYFQGNSAPDKSGLPSDRFSAERTGGSVSTLTIQRTQQEDSAVYLCASSFVGGGLYNEQFFGPGTRLTVL.

The chain couples TRBV29-1 to TRBJ2-1; the match to TRBD1 covers 8 bases. V dropped 0 bases and J dropped 7; count of bases not matched to a gene: 14. There are 17 residues in the CDR3. CDR1 is SQVTM, CDR2 ANQGSEA, per germline. Here the CDR3 reads CSVEDREGQGAENEQFF. CDR3 nucleotides: TGCAGCGTTGAAGATCGGGAAGGGCAGGGGGCAGAGAATGAGCAGTTCTTC.

J is TRBJ2-2 and V is TRBV19; TRBD2 is a possible D gene (6 bases). Between the trimmed V and J ends, which lost 1 base and 5 bases, there was a span of 8 bases. There are 14 residues in the CDR3. Germline assignment: CDR1 LNHDA and CDR2 SQIVND (reference sequence). The CDR3 is CASSIGLATGELFF. The CDR3, as DNA: TGTGCCAGTAGTATAGGCCTAGCGACCGGGGAGCTGTTTTTT. The full variable domain, its missing parts supplied by reference TRBV19 and TRBJ2-2, is DGGITQSPKYLFRKEGQNVTLSCEQNLNHDAMYWYRQDPGQGLRLIYYSQIVNDFQKGDIAEGYSVSREKKESFPLTVTSAQKNPTAFYLCASSIGLATGELFFGEGSRLTVL.

The rearrangement links TRBV11-2 to TRBJ2-7, with 7 positions matching TRBD2. Unmatched junction bases numbered 18, after V lost 5 bases and J lost 2 bases. In germline, CDR1 is SGHAT, CDR2 FQNNGV. The CDR3 is 18 amino acids. CDR3 loop: CASSPPRGGDQKPYEQYF. CDR3 nucleotides: TGTGCCAGCAGCCCCCCTCGGGGAGGGGACCAAAAACCCTACGAGCAGTACTTC. The full variable domain, in which reference TRBV11-2 and TRBJ2-7 provide the parts outside the CDR3, is EAGVAQSPRYKIIEKRQSVAFWCNPISGHATLYWYQQILGQGPKLLIQFQNNGVVDDSQLPKDRFSAERLKGVDSTLKIQPAKLEDSAVYLCASSPPRGGDQKPYEQYFGPGTRLTVT.

The sample holds a few counts of this clone. The chain has TRBV4-2 and TRBJ1-2; 9 bases are a match to TRBD1. Losses at the gene ends were 0 bases for V and 4 bases for J; bases not matched to a gene: 9. This CDR3 comprises 17 residues. Germline CDR1 reads LGHNA; CDR2 reads YNFKEQ. The CDR3, as DNA: TGTGCCAGCAGCCAAGATACACCGGGACAGGGAACCTATGGCTACACCTTC. This gives the protein CASSQDTPGQGTYGYTF.

This chain's CDR3 is CATSKDLGQPNYGYTF. The CDR3 DNA reads as TGTGCCACCAGCAAAGATCTTGGACAGCCTAACTATGGCTACACCTTC. The chain links TRBV15 to TRBJ1-2; a possible D gene is TRBD1 (6 bases). Germline V gives CDR1 LNHNV, CDR2 YYDKDF (reference sequence). V lost 4 bases and J 0 bases, leaving 15 bases between the germline ends. This CDR3 has 16 residues.

The chain's CDR3 is CASSSDSRGTNYGYTF. The CDR3 bases are TGTGCCAGCAGCTCCGACAGTAGGGGAACTAACTATGGCTACACCTTC. The rearrangement joins TRBV7-3 to TRBJ1-2; maybe TRBD1 (5 bases). Trimming removed 4 bases at V and 0 bases at J, with 15 bases between. CDR3 size: 16 residues. CDR1 and CDR2 (germline): SGHTA, FQGTGA.

The rearrangement uses TRBV19 and TRBJ1-5, with D possibly TRBD1 on 6 matching bases. The V end lost 11 bases, the J end lost 3 bases, and 11 bases lay between the germline ends. The CDR3 is 12 amino acids. CDR1 and CDR2 (germline): LNHDA, SQIVND (reference sequence). CDR3 in DNA: TGTGCCGGATACAGGGACAATCAGCCCCAGCATTTT. It encodes CAGYRDNQPQHF.

CDR3 amino acids: CASSEYGSSQPQHF. The CDR3 coding sequence is TGTGCCAGCAGTGAATACGGTTCGAGTCAGCCCCAGCATTTT. The chain couples TRBV2 to TRBJ1-5; no clear D. The CDR3 loop spans 14 amino acids. Trimming shortened V by 2 bases and J by 6 bases, and 11 bases separated the two germline ends. From germline, CDR1 is SNHLY and CDR2 FYNNEI.

V and J are TRBV19 and TRBJ2-7; 7 nucleotides match TRBD2. The CDR3 spans 14 residues. Trimming cost V 5 bases and J 2 bases; bases outside gene matches: 6. Germline assignment: CDR1 LNHDA and CDR2 SQIVND (reference sequence). The CDR3 protein is CASSLLAATYEQYF. CDR3 DNA: TGTGCCAGTAGTCTCCTAGCGGCTACCTACGAGCAGTACTTC.

A word on this clone: Other DNA variants within this sample encode the same CDR3. The chain combines TRBV5-1 with TRBJ2-1; TRBD2 agrees at 10 bases. V was clipped by 2 bases and J by 7 bases; unmatched bases: 6. Germline V gene lookup returns CDR1 SGHRS and CDR2 YFSETQ. The CDR3 runs to 15 residues. The CDR3 nucleotides read TGCGCCAGCAGCTTAGGTAGCGGGGGGAGGAATGAGCAGTTCTTC. It encodes CASSLGSGGRNEQFF.

J is TRBJ2-3 and V is TRBV2, with 7 nucleotides matching TRBD1. This CDR3 has 13 residues. With V trimmed by 3 bases and J by 13 bases, 10 bases remained unmatched. Germline V gene data show CDR1 as SNHLY and CDR2 as FYNNEI. CDR3 protein: CASSDESRGQKYF. The CDR3 DNA follows: TGTGCCAGCAGTGACGAGTCCCGGGGACAGAAGTATTTT.

This chain joins TRBV6-5 and TRBJ1-2; D might be TRBD1 (6 bases). V lost 5 bases and J 0 bases, leaving 10 bases between the germline ends. The germline V gene encodes CDR1 MNHEY and CDR2 SVGAGI. This CDR3 region has 14 residues. CDR3 nucleotide sequence: TGTGCCAGCAGTCGGACAGCGACTAACTATGGCTACACCTTC. It yields the protein CASSRTATNYGYTF.

On this clone: The junction departs from germline at one end; a sequencing error may be responsible. The CDR3: CASSLVAGRESQYF. DNA of the CDR3: TGTGCCAGCAGCTTGGTAGCGGGGCGAGAGTCCCAGTACTTC. The chain joins TRBV5-4 to TRBJ2-5; 8 bases match TRBD2. Germline CDR1 and CDR2: SGHNT and YYREEE (reference sequence). The CDR3 runs to 14 residues.

The chain couples TRBV10-3 to TRBJ2-6; 8 nucleotides align to TRBD2. In germline, CDR1 is ENHRY, CDR2 SYGVKD. V lost 0 bases to trimming and J lost 2 bases; unmatched junction nucleotides: 6. The CDR3 covers 18 residues. The CDR3 reads CAISESGPGGAGANVLTF. The CDR3 DNA reads as TGTGCCATCAGTGAGTCCGGCCCCGGGGGGGCTGGGGCCAACGTCCTGACTTTC.

The chain couples TRBV28 to TRBJ2-5; D unclear. The CDR3 sequence is 15 residues long. V lost 7 bases and J lost 7, with 22 bases in between. The V gene's germline CDR1 is MDHEN and CDR2 SYDVKM. CDR3 sequence: CASTSPFQSGGTQYF. The CDR3 bases are TGTGCCAGCACCTCCCCGTTTCAGTCTGGTGGGACCCAGTACTTC.

The chain is built from TRBV7-2 and TRBJ1-1; maybe TRBD1 (5 bases). Germline loops: CDR1 SGHTA, CDR2 FQGNSA. This CDR3 has 12 amino acids. V lost 5 bases, J lost 8 bases, and 12 bases lay in between. The CDR3 loop reads CASSPPRTEAFF. The CDR3 DNA reads TGTGCCAGCAGCCCCCCGCGGACAGAAGCTTTCTTT.

This clone showed up just once. This rearrangement joins TRBV7-2 to TRBJ2-4; D might be TRBD2 (7 bases). This CDR3 is built from 14 residues. From germline, CDR1 is SGHTA and CDR2 FQGNSA. V was pared by 0 bases and J by 6 bases, with 9 bases between. The CDR3 region is CASSLAGGPNIQYF. The CDR3 DNA follows: TGTGCCAGCAGCTTAGCGGGGGGGCCAAACATTCAGTACTTC.